The 27 T cell receptor beta chains given below trace back to one sample, sequenced in a study of identical twins. TCRdb re-called the 5' RACE reads through MiXCR, storing one row per CDR3 protein. The sample gives more than 400,000 distinct CDR3 sequences, roughly 15% of which show up once; less than 0.5% is in the top ten. These data also featured in a second study, about yellow fever vaccine responses in identical twins.

Sequencing input: CD4+ T cells sorted from blood. The receptor set was obtained from a woman aged 18-29 years in good health.

V gene TRBV20-1 combines with J gene TRBJ1-2; 8 nucleotides align to TRBD1. V dropped 2 bases and J dropped 7; count of bases not matched to a gene: 6. The CDR3 runs 13 residues. Germline V gene data show CDR1 as DFQATT and CDR2 as SNEGSKA (reference sequence). The CDR3, as DNA: TGCAGTGCTAGACTGACAGGGGAGGGTGGCTACACCTTC. It specifies CSARLTGEGGYTF.

The chain uses TRBV5-6 and TRBJ2-4, with TRBD2 as a possible D gene (6 bases). Germline lookup yields CDR1 SGHDT and CDR2 YYEEEE. Trimming shortened V by 4 bases and J by 0 bases, and 14 bases separated the two germline ends. The CDR3 contains 16 residues. CDR3 nucleotide sequence: TGTGCCAGCAGCCAGCCGGGGGTTCTAGCCAAAAACATTCAGTACTTC. Translated, it gives CASSQPGVLAKNIQYF.

This sequence joins TRBV6-1 and TRBJ1-2; D ambiguous. Per germline, CDR1 MNHNS and CDR2 SASEGT. The CDR3 has 16 residues. Trimming cost V 5 bases and J 2 bases, with 18 bases left between them. The CDR3 spells CASSLPQTVGNYGYTF. The CDR3 nucleotides are TGTGCCAGCAGTCTCCCCCAAACCGTGGGGAACTATGGCTACACCTTC.

V and J are TRBV12-3 or TRBV12-4 and TRBJ2-1; 9 bases agree with TRBD1. V dropped 6 bases and J dropped 3; count of bases not matched to a gene: 6. There are 15 residues in the CDR3. Here the CDR3 reads CASSPGTGYYNEQFF. In DNA, the CDR3 is TGTGCCAGCAGCCCCGGGACAGGGTACTACAATGAGCAGTTCTTC.

This clonotype was detected only a few times. The CDR3 loop reads CASYTQGTKPRGYGYTF. In DNA, the CDR3 is TGTGCCAGCTATACCCAGGGCACCAAGCCACGAGGGTATGGCTACACCTTC. This chain joins TRBV6-1 and TRBJ1-2; D is perhaps TRBD1 (5 bases). V lost 8 bases and J 5 bases, leaving 27 bases between the germline ends. The CDR3 has 17 residues. Germline V gives CDR1 MNHNS, CDR2 SASEGT.

This clonotype was seen a handful of times. The chain employs TRBV6-1 and TRBJ2-1, with TRBD1 matching 9 bases. CDR1 and CDR2 from the germline V gene are MNHNS and SASEGT. The CDR3 loop spans 14 amino acids. The V and J ends lost 8 bases and 5 bases, in that order; junction bases with no gene match: 7. The CDR3 DNA follows: TGTGCCAGCTCCGACAGGGGGGGACACAATGAGCAGTTCTTC. It specifies CASSDRGGHNEQFF.

This clonotype was counted a few times. The chain employs TRBV10-3 and TRBJ1-5, with D hard to call. Germline CDR1 and CDR2: ENHRY and SYGVKD. This CDR3 is 14 amino acids long. The V end was cut by 11 bases, the J end by 2 bases, with 16 bases between. The CDR3 protein is CASTDGLGNQPQHF. In DNA form, the CDR3 reads TGTGCCTCGACGGACGGACTCGGCAATCAGCCCCAGCATTTT.

This clonotype was counted many times. The V and J genes are TRBV29-1 and TRBJ2-2, with D possibly matching TRBD1 (6 bases). CDR3 length: 16 amino acids. Germline CDR1 SQVTM, CDR2 ANQGSEA. Trimming shortened V by 3 bases and J by 2 bases, and 16 bases separated the two germline ends. CDR3 in DNA: TGCAGCGTTGAGACCATACAGGGCCGAAACACCGGGGAGCTGTTTTTT. This encodes CSVETIQGRNTGELFF.

This clonotype has at least ten counts. This chain joins TRBV4-2 and TRBJ2-2, with D hard to call. Germline assignment: CDR1 LGHNA and CDR2 YNFKEQ. Between the trimmed V and J ends, which lost 0 bases and 4 bases, there was a span of 0 bases. CDR3 length equals 12 residues. CDR3 sequence (DNA): TGTGCCAGCAGCCAAGACACCGGGGAGCTGTTTTTT. This translates into CASSQDTGELFF.

The V call is TRBV24-1, the J call TRBJ2-5; D is unresolved. V dropped 10 bases and J dropped 0 bases, with 8 bases sitting between them. CDR1 is KGHDR and CDR2 is SFDVKD in the germline V gene. The CDR3 totals 12 residues. The CDR3 loop is CATSQYQETQYF. In DNA form, the CDR3 reads TGTGCCACATCCCAATACCAAGAGACCCAGTACTTC.

The chain carries TRBV5-1 and TRBJ2-7, with D possibly TRBD1 on 5 matching bases. V dropped 2 bases and J dropped 3 bases, with 9 bases sitting between them. Per the germline V gene, CDR1 is SGHRS and CDR2 is YFSETQ. This CDR3 has 13 residues. CDR3 DNA sequence: TGCGCCAGCAGCTTTAGGCAGGGCTACGAGCAGTACTTC. It is translated as CASSFRQGYEQYF.

This clonotype was seen a few times. The gene calls are TRBV27 and TRBJ1-2, with 11 nucleotides matching TRBD1. Germline-derived CDR1 and CDR2 are MNHEY and SMNVEV (reference sequence). V shed 6 bases and J 6 bases; nucleotides not matched to a gene: 6. This CDR3 region has 14 residues. The CDR3 sequence is CASSRTGGGDGYTF. In DNA form, the CDR3 reads TGTGCCAGCAGCCGGACAGGGGGCGGGGATGGCTACACCTTC.

V gene TRBV9 combines with J gene TRBJ1-1; 7 bases match TRBD1. The CDR3 spans 20 residues. The ends lost 3 bases at V and 0 bases at J; junction bases unmatched: 20. Germline lookup yields CDR1 SGDLS and CDR2 YYNGEE. CDR3 nucleotide sequence: TGTGCCAGCAGCGCAGGGGGGCAGGGAATGGTAGTGGGATTGAACACTGAAGCTTTCTTT. This sequence encodes CASSAGGQGMVVGLNTEAFF.

This chain connects TRBV5-1 to TRBJ2-5; a possible D gene is TRBD2 (6 bases). Germline CDR1 reads SGHRS; CDR2 reads YFSETQ. The ends were cut back, 4 bases at V and 4 bases at J, with 17 bases in the middle. The CDR3 length is 15 residues. The CDR3 nucleotides read TGCGCCAGCAGCCCCGATAAACTGGGGGGAGAGACCCAGTACTTC. Protein product: CASSPDKLGGETQYF.

This clonotype was picked up a small number of times. The chain has TRBV10-3 and TRBJ1-6; perhaps TRBD1 as D (6 bases). Trimming removed 4 bases at V and 5 bases at J, with 9 bases between. CDR1 is ENHRY and CDR2 is SYGVKD in the germline V gene. The CDR3 consists of 14 residues. The CDR3 loop reads CAISVGTHNSPLHF. DNA for the CDR3: TGTGCCATCAGTGTAGGGACACATAATTCACCCCTCCACTTT.

The chain couples TRBV9 to TRBJ2-3, with D perhaps TRBD2 (5 bases). CDR1 and CDR2 from the germline V gene are SGDLS and YYNGEE. There are 16 residues in the CDR3. Trimming stripped 2 bases from V and 0 bases from J, with 13 bases between. The CDR3: CASSVGLGGSTDTQYF. The DNA of the CDR3 is TGTGCCAGCAGCGTGGGCCTGGGCGGGAGCACAGATACGCAGTATTTT. The complete variable domain, with remaining parts taken from reference TRBV9 and TRBJ2-3, reads DSGVTQTPKHLITATGQRVTLRCSPRSGDLSVYWYQQSLDQGLQFLIQYYNGEERAKGNILERFSAQQFPDLHSELNLSSLELGDSALYFCASSVGLGGSTDTQYFGPGTRLTVL.

This chain links TRBV12-3 or TRBV12-4 with TRBJ2-7; D remains ambiguous. This CDR3 spans 15 amino acids. V was clipped by 5 bases and J by 0 bases, with 14 bases between them. CDR3 DNA sequence: TGTGCCAGCAGTCCGACAATTTCTCGCTCCTACGAGCAGTACTTC. Protein sequence: CASSPTISRSYEQYF.

This clonotype was counted only a few times. In nucleotides, the CDR3 is TGTGCCAGCAGCTTAGAGAACAGGGACGGCGATGGCTACACCTTC. It specifies CASSLENRDGDGYTF. The V and J genes are TRBV11-2 and TRBJ1-2; perhaps TRBD1 as D (6 bases). V lost 0 bases and J lost 6, with 14 bases in between. This CDR3 contains 15 residues. The germline CDR1 and CDR2 sequences are SGHAT and FQNNGV.

This clonotype was counted between two and nine times. This rearrangement joins TRBV7-8 to TRBJ2-7, with D maybe TRBD2 (6 bases). The CDR3 is 16 residues long. With 5 bases removed from V and 1 base from J, the gap between germline ends came to 18 bases. Germline CDR1 SGHVS, CDR2 FQNEAQ. The CDR3 DNA reads TGTGCCAGCAGCGCCGGGCGGGAACGAGGATCCTACGAGCAGTACGTC. Amino acid sequence: CASSAGRERGSYEQYV.

The gene calls are TRBV12-3 or TRBV12-4 and TRBJ2-6, with a tentative D call TRBD1 (6 bases). The CDR3 has 18 amino acids. V was clipped by 7 bases and J by 0 bases, with 19 bases between them. CDR3: CASTRQGQMSSGANVLTF. CDR3 coding DNA: TGTGCCAGCACTCGACAAGGACAGATGAGCTCTGGGGCCAACGTCCTGACTTTC.

This chain links TRBV12-3 or TRBV12-4 with TRBJ2-6; D not certain. Trimming shortened V by 6 bases and J by 3 bases, and 9 bases separated the two germline ends. The CDR3 loop spans 14 amino acids. The CDR3 loop is CASREERGANVLTF. The CDR3 region has the DNA TGTGCCAGCAGGGAAGAACGTGGGGCCAACGTCCTGACTTTC.

This clonotype has a handful of counts. The rearrangement joins TRBV11-3 to TRBJ2-1; a possible D gene is TRBD2 (6 bases). The V end was cut by 4 bases, the J end by 4 bases, with 11 bases between. Germline CDR1 reads SGHNT; CDR2 reads YENEEA. The length of the CDR3 is 14 residues. This CDR3 reads CASSYREYYNEQFF. Written as DNA, the CDR3 is TGTGCCAGCAGCTACCGGGAGTATTACAATGAGCAGTTCTTC. Looking up the rest from reference TRBV11-3 and TRBJ2-1 gives the full variable domain: EAGVVQSPRYKIIEKKQPVAFWCNPISGHNTLYWYLQNLGQGPELLIRYENEEAVDDSQLPKDRFSAERLKGVDSTLKIQPAELGDSAVYLCASSYREYYNEQFFGPGTRLTVL.

The J gene is TRBJ2-5, the V gene TRBV5-1; D is undetermined. The CDR3 loop spans 16 amino acids. V was cut by 1 base and J by 5 bases, with 18 bases left in between. The germline CDR1 and CDR2 sequences are SGHRS and YFSETQ. CDR3 sequence: CASSLRGASPAETQYF. CDR3 DNA sequence: TGCGCCAGCAGCTTGCGTGGTGCTTCTCCGGCCGAGACCCAGTACTTC.

This clonotype was seen only a few times. The rearrangement uses TRBV6-5 and TRBJ2-5; D is possibly TRBD1 (6 bases). The CDR3 covers 10 residues. Germline V gene data show CDR1 as MNHEY and CDR2 as SVGAGI. Trimming took 6 bases from V and 13 from J, leaving 12 bases between them. CDR3 DNA: TGTGCCAGCAGAGGGACACTCACGTACTTC. Its translation: CASRGTLTYF.

This clonotype was seen more than once but under ten times. J is TRBJ2-5 and V is TRBV28; D perhaps matches TRBD1 (6 bases). V lost 6 bases and J 6 bases, leaving 11 bases between the germline ends. CDR3 size: 12 residues. CDR1 MDHEN and CDR2 SYDVKM come from the germline V gene. In DNA form, the CDR3 reads TGTGCCAGCAGCAGGGGCATAAAGACCCAGTACTTC. It translates to CASSRGIKTQYF.

This clonotype was found many times. The rearrangement uses TRBV12-3 or TRBV12-4 and TRBJ2-3; possible D gene TRBD1, 6 bases. V lost 5 bases and J 2 bases, leaving 8 bases between the germline ends. CDR3 size: 13 residues. CDR3 DNA sequence: TGTGCCAGCAGTGGACAGAACACAGATACGCAGTATTTT. It encodes CASSGQNTDTQYF.

This clonotype was found a few times. V is TRBV5-6 and J is TRBJ2-2; D call uncertain. The CDR3 loop spans 14 amino acids. Germline V gives CDR1 SGHDT, CDR2 YYEEEE. Trimming removed 0 bases at V and 4 bases at J, with 7 bases between. The CDR3 DNA follows: TGTGCCAGCAGCTTGGCCTTACCCACCGGGGAGCTGTTTTTT. Its translation: CASSLALPTGELFF.